The 17 T cell receptor beta chains given below trace back to one sample, sequenced in a study of OX40 agonist ivuxolimab in advanced cancers. Measured with immunoSEQ multiplex PCR; TCRdb has only the in-frame clones, and not every one. The data show approximately 17,000 clones, 80% to 95% seen once. The sequences come from CD4+ or CD8+ T cells sorted from blood, collected in a trial of the OX40 agonist ivuxolimab. Source of these receptors: an adult with an advanced solid tumor such as melanoma, head and neck, liver or kidney cancer.

The chain uses TRBV11-1 and TRBJ2-7; D is uncertain. There are 15 residues in the CDR3. Germline V gene lookup returns CDR1 SGHAT and CDR2 FQDESV (reference sequence). V was clipped by 3 bases and J by 0 bases, with 12 bases between them. In nucleotides, the CDR3 is TGTGCCAGCAGCTTCGATTGGGGAAACTCCTACGAGCAGTACTTC. Translated, it gives CASSFDWGNSYEQYF.

The chain recombines TRBV2 with TRBJ2-1, with D perhaps matching TRBD2 (5 bases). The ends were cut back, 7 bases at V and 5 bases at J, with 15 bases in the middle. This CDR3 has 14 residues. Germline V gene sequence: CDR1 SNHLY, CDR2 FYNNEI. CDR3 sequence reads: CASNLGSLDNEQFF. DNA of the CDR3: TGTGCCAGCAATTTAGGGAGTTTGGACAATGAGCAGTTCTTC.

The chain uses TRBV7-9 and TRBJ2-1; 7 bases agree with TRBD2. The CDR3 runs 15 residues. Germline CDR1 SEHNR, CDR2 FQNEAQ (reference sequence). V trimming: 5 bases; J trimming: 6 bases; junction bases outside the gene matches: 10. As DNA, the CDR3 is TGTGCCAGCAGCGGGCGCCGCGGGAGATCCAATGAGCAGTTCTTC. Amino acid sequence: CASSGRRGRSNEQFF. Filled out from reference TRBV7-9 and TRBJ2-1, the complete variable domain reads DTGVSQNPRHKITKRGQNVTFRCDPISEHNRLYWYRQTLGQGPEFLTYFQNEAQLEKSRLLSDRFSAERPKGSFSTLEIQRTEQGDSAMYLCASSGRRGRSNEQFFGPGTRLTVL.

This clone came up once. The V gene is TRBV5-7, the J gene TRBJ1-5; D ambiguous. TRBV5-7 is flagged as an ORF with uncertain function. Trimming cost V 4 bases and J 3 bases, with 14 bases left between them. The CDR3 sequence is 15 residues long. CDR3 DNA sequence: TGTGCCAGCAGCCTCCTGGGCAGCTCCAATCAGCCCCAGCATTTT. Amino acid sequence: CASSLLGSSNQPQHF.

This clone occurred once. This sequence joins TRBV19 and TRBJ2-7; 9 bases line up with TRBD2. The V gene end was trimmed by 4 bases and the J gene end by 5 bases; junction bases not matched to a gene: 9. This CDR3 has 15 residues. Germline V lookup: CDR1 LNHDA, CDR2 SQIVND (reference sequence). The CDR3: CASSTRGTSSDEQYF. The CDR3, as DNA: TGTGCCAGTAGTACCCGTGGGACTAGCTCGGACGAGCAGTACTTC. Based on the CDR3 plus reference TRBV19 and TRBJ2-7, the full variable domain is DGGITQSPKYLFRKEGQNVTLSCEQNLNHDAMYWYRQDPGQGLRLIYYSQIVNDFQKGDIAEGYSVSREKKESFPLTVTSAQKNPTAFYLCASSTRGTSSDEQYFGPGTRLTVT.

This chain links TRBV4-1 with TRBJ2-3; no definite D call. CDR1 and CDR2 (germline): MGHRA, YSYEKL. The CDR3 runs 15 residues. The ends were cut back, 0 bases at V and 4 bases at J, with 11 bases in the middle. The CDR3 nucleotides are TGCGCCAGCAGCCAAGATCGGTCCGAGCCAGATACGCAGTATTTT. Translation: CASSQDRSEPDTQYF.

The chain links TRBV4-3 to TRBJ1-2, with TRBD1 matching over 7 bases. Trimming cost V 0 bases and J 4 bases; bases outside gene matches: 5. CDR1 is LGHNA and CDR2 is YSLEER in the germline V gene. This CDR3 spans 15 amino acids. The CDR3 reads CASSQDRQGGYGYTF. The CDR3 DNA is TGCGCCAGCAGCCAAGATAGACAGGGTGGCTATGGCTACACCTTC.

The gene calls are TRBV6-6 and TRBJ2-3, with D possibly TRBD2 on 6 matching bases. V was cut by 9 bases and J by 3 bases, with 13 bases left in between. The CDR3 length is 13 residues. The germline V gene has CDR1 MNHNY and CDR2 SVGAGI (reference sequence). The CDR3: CASSPEGTDTQYF. DNA of the CDR3: TGTGCCAGTTCCCCGGAGGGTACAGATACGCAGTATTTT.

The J gene is TRBJ2-2, the V gene TRBV9; D assignment may be TRBD1 or TRBD2 (5 bases each). V was cut by 3 bases and J by 4 bases, with 10 bases left in between. The CDR3 loop spans 14 amino acids. CDR1 is SGDLS and CDR2 is YYNGEE in the germline V gene. CDR3 loop: CASSEGSGTGELFF. DNA of the CDR3: TGTGCCAGCAGCGAGGGGAGTGGCACCGGGGAGCTGTTTTTT. Combining the CDR3 with reference TRBV9 and TRBJ2-2 gives the whole variable domain DSGVTQTPKHLITATGQRVTLRCSPRSGDLSVYWYQQSLDQGLQFLIQYYNGEERAKGNILERFSAQQFPDLHSELNLSSLELGDSALYFCASSEGSGTGELFFGEGSRLTVL.

This clone was seen only once. V usage is TRBV10-2 and J usage is TRBJ2-3; 8 bases align to TRBD1. V gave up 4 bases and J gave up 4 bases; unmatched junction bases: 4. This CDR3 has 14 amino acids. CDR1 and CDR2 (germline): WSHSY, SAAADI. The CDR3 spells CASSVPTGADTQYF. The CDR3 DNA sequence: TGCGCCAGCAGTGTGCCGACAGGGGCAGATACGCAGTATTTT.

The V gene is TRBV5-6, the J gene TRBJ2-1; 9 nucleotides agree with TRBD1. The CDR3 totals 15 residues. Germline V gene sequence: CDR1 SGHDT, CDR2 YYEEEE. V lost 3 bases to trimming and J lost 3 bases; unmatched junction nucleotides: 4. The CDR3 is CASSSPGQGYNEQFF. In DNA, the CDR3 is TGTGCCAGCAGCTCCCCGGGACAGGGCTACAATGAGCAGTTCTTC.

V usage is TRBV2 and J usage is TRBJ2-1; 8 nucleotides agree with TRBD2. V shed 2 bases, J shed 3 bases, and the junction held 6 bases outside the gene matches. The germline CDR1 and CDR2 sequences are SNHLY and FYNNEI. The CDR3 is 16 residues long. CDR3 sequence reads: CASSELGAGGYNEQFF. The CDR3, as DNA: TGTGCCAGCAGTGAACTAGGCGCGGGAGGCTACAATGAGCAGTTCTTC.

V is TRBV15 and J is TRBJ2-5; perhaps TRBD2 as D (5 bases). The J call is doubtful: the DNA matches TRBJ2-7 better. The CDR3 has 15 amino acids. Per the germline V gene, CDR1 is LNHNV and CDR2 is YYDKDF (reference sequence). The CDR3 region is CATSRELSAYYEQYF. Here the CDR3 DNA reads TGTGCCACCAGCAGAGAGCTTAGCGCTTACTACGAGCAGTACTTC.

The CDR3 DNA is TGTGCCAGCAGTTTAGACAGATGGGCCTACAATGAGCAGTTCTTC. This codes for CASSLDRWAYNEQFF. This chain links TRBV27 with TRBJ2-1, with a weak D call TRBD1 (5 bases). The V and J ends lost 2 bases and 2 bases respectively, with 10 bases between them. This CDR3 spans 15 amino acids. In germline, CDR1 is MNHEY, CDR2 SMNVEV (reference sequence).

CDR3 in DNA: TGTGCCAGCAGCTTAATCTACGAGCAGTACTTC. Encoded protein: CASSLIYEQYF. The rearrangement joins TRBV11-2 to TRBJ2-5; D gene unclear. The J call may not be correct, given that the DNA end is closer to TRBJ2-7. Germline-derived CDR1 and CDR2 are SGHAT and FQNNGV. CDR3 length: 11 residues.

This clone was found once. The chain is built from TRBV30 and TRBJ2-7; 8 nucleotides agree with TRBD2. CDR1 and CDR2 from the germline V gene are GTSNPN and SVGIG (reference sequence). The CDR3 spans 13 residues. V dropped 4 bases and J dropped 5; count of bases not matched to a gene: 7. The DNA of the CDR3 is TGTGCCTGGAACGACGGGAGGGTCCACGAGCAGTACTTC. Protein: CAWNDGRVHEQYF.

This chain joins TRBV11-3 and TRBJ2-1; unclear D gene. The CDR3 extends over 19 amino acids. V was cut by 1 base and J by 4 bases, with 23 bases left in between. Germline CDR1 SGHNT, CDR2 YENEEA. CDR3 protein: CASSLAKAYTEITYNEQFF. CDR3 nucleotides: TGTGCCAGCAGCTTAGCGAAGGCCTATACAGAGATTACTTACAATGAGCAGTTCTTC. Full variable domain (missing parts from reference TRBV11-3 and TRBJ2-1): EAGVVQSPRYKIIEKKQPVAFWCNPISGHNTLYWYLQNLGQGPELLIRYENEEAVDDSQLPKDRFSAERLKGVDSTLKIQPAELGDSAVYLCASSLAKAYTEITYNEQFFGPGTRLTVL.